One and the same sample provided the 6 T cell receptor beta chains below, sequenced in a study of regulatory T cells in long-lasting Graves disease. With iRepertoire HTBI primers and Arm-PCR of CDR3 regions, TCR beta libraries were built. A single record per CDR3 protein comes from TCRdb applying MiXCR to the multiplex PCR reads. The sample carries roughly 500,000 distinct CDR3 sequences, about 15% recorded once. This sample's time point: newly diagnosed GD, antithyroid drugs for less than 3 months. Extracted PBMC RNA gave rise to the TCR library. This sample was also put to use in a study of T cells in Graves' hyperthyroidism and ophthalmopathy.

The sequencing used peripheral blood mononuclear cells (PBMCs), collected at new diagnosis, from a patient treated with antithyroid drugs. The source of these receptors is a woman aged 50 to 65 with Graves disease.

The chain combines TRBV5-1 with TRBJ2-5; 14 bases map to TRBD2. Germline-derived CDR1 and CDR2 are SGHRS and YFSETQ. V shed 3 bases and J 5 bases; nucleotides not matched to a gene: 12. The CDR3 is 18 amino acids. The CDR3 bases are TGCGCCAGCAGCTCGTCCCGCAGGGGACTAGCGGGAGCGGAGACCCAGTACTTC. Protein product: CASSSSRRGLAGAETQYF.

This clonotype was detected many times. This chain's CDR3 is CASRAGGPRWTSETQYF. The CDR3 DNA reads TGTGCCAGCCGAGCAGGAGGCCCCCGGTGGACTTCAGAGACCCAGTACTTC. V usage is TRBV25-1 and J usage is TRBJ2-5; TRBD2 is a possible D gene (5 bases). Germline V gene data show CDR1 as MGHDK and CDR2 as SYGVNS. The CDR3 runs to 17 residues. Between the trimmed V and J ends, which lost 8 bases and 4 bases, there was a span of 26 bases.

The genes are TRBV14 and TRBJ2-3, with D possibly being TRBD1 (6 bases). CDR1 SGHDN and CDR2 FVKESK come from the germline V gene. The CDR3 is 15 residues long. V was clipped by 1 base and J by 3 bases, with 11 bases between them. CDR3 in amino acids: CASSQGTVETDTQYF. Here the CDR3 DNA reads TGTGCCAGCAGCCAAGGGACAGTTGAGACAGATACGCAGTATTTT.

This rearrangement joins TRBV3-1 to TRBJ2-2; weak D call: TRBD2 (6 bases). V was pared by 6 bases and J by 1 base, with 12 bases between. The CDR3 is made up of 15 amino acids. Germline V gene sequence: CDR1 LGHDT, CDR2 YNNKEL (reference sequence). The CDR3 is CASSKAGMNTGELFF. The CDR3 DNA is TGTGCCAGCAGTAAGGCGGGAATGAACACCGGGGAGCTGTTTTTT.

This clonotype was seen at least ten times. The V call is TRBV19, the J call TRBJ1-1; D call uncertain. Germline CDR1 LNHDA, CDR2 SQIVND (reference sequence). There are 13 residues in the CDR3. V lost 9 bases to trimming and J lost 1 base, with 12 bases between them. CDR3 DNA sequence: TGTGCCAGCAGTTACGGACGGAACACTGAAGCTTTCTTT. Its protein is CASSYGRNTEAFF.

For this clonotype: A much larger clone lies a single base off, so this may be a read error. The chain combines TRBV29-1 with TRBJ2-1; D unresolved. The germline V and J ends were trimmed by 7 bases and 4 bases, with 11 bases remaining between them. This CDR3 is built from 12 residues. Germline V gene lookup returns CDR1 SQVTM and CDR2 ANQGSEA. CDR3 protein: CSGQSIYNEQFF. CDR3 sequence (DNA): TGCAGCGGGCAGTCGATTTACAATGAGCAGTTCTTC.